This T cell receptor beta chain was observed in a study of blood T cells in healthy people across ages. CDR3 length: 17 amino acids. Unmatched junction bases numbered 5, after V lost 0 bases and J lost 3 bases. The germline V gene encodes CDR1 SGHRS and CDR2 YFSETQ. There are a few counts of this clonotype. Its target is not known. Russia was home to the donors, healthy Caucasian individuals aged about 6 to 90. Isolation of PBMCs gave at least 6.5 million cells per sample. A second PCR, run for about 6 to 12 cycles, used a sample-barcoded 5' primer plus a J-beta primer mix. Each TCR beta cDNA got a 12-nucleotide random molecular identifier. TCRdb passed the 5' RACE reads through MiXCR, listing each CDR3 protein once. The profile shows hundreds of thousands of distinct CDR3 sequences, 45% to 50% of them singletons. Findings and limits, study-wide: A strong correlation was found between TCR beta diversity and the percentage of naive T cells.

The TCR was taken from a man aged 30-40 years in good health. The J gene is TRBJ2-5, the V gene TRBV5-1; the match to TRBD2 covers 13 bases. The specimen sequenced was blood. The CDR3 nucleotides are TGCGCCAGCAGCTTGGAGGGACTAGCGGGGACTAAAGAGACCCAGTACTTC. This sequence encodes CASSLEGLAGTKETQYF.